This paragraph reports one TCR beta chain. This record comes from a study of blood T cell repertoires in COVID-19. The wider study: Nucleic acid was either cDNA or gDNA, and it came from T cells, B-cell-depleted T cells, or PBMCs.

Under the authors' procedure: Amplified reference gene primers provided the basis for estimating nucleated cell counts. The protocol was immunoSEQ multiplex PCR, while the TCRdb copy is restricted to in-frame clones and leaves out a portion. D and trimming come from the DNA, and the V and J calls and clone size come from that table. The sample contains some 96,000 clones, approximately 93% of which appear only once. Germline CDR1 and CDR2: LGHDT and YNNKEL (reference sequence). Trimming left V 4 bases short and J 7 bases short, with 13 bases between. The CDR3 is 13 amino acids. The TCR originated in a man between 50 and 59 years old with active COVID-19. The V gene is TRBV3-1 (or the pseudogene TRBV3-2), the J gene TRBJ1-2; a possible D gene is TRBD1 (5 bases). The specimen was peripheral blood. DNA for the CDR3: TGTGCCAGCAGCCCTAACAGGCAGGTTGGCTACACCTTC. Translating it yields CASSPNRQVGYTF.